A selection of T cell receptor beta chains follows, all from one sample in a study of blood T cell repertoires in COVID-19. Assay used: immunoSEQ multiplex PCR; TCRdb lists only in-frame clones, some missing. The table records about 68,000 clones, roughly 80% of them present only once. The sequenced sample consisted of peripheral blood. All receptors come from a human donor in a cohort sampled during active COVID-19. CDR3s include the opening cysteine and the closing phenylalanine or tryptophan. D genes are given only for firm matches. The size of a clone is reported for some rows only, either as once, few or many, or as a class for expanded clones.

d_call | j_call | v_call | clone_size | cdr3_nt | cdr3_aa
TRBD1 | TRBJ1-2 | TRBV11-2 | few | TGTGCCAGCAGCTCCGGGACAGACTATGGCTACACCTTC | CASSSGTDYGYTF
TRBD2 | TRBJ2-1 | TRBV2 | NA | TGTGCCAGCAGTGAAATCGTGACTAGCGGGATCTCCTACAATGAGCAGTTCTTC | CASSEIVTSGISYNEQFF
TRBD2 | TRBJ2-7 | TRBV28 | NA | TGTGCCAGCAGTTTCTTCGACGCTGGGAAATGGAGGACTAGCGAGCAGTACTTC | CASSFFDAGKWRTSEQYF
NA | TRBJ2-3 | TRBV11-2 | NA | TGTGCCAGCAGCTTAGGGACATCAGATACGCAGTATTTT | CASSLGTSDTQYF
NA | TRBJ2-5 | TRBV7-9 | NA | TGTGCCAGCAGCCCTTCGTACCAAGAGACCCAGTACTTC | CASSPSYQETQYF
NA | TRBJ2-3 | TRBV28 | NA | TGTGCCAGCAGTATGGCCGGCACAGATACGCAGTATTTT | CASSMAGTDTQYF
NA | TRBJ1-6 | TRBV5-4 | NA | TGTGCCAGCAGCTTGGATTCTCGGCCAGGGGCTTCACCCCTCCACTTT | CASSLDSRPGASPLHF
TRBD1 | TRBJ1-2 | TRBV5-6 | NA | TGTGCCAGCAGCTTAACCACAGGGGGCGGCTATGGCTACACCTTC | CASSLTTGGGYGYTF
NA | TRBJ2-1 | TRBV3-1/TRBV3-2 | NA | TGTGCCAGCAGCCAAGGGGCGGTCGCAGGGCGCAATGAGCAGTTCTTC | CASSQGAVAGRNEQFF
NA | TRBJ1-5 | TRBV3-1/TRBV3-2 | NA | TGTGCCAGCAGCCAAGTGCAGGGTCAGCCCCAGCATTTT | CASSQVQGQPQHF
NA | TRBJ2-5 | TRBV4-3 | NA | TGCGCCAGCAGCCAAGGAGTGAATGGTCTAGCGGAGACCCAGTACTTC | CASSQGVNGLAETQYF
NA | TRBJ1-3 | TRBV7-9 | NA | TGTGCCAGCAGCTCAAGCGGAGAGGGCTCTGGAAACACCATATATTTT | CASSSSGEGSGNTIYF
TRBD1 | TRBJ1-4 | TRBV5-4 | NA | TGTGCCAGCAGCCCGGACAGGGGCGGGGGAGAAAAACTGTTTTTT | CASSPDRGGGEKLFF
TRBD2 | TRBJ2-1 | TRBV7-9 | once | TGTGCCAGCAGCTTGGCGGGAGGGGTCAATGAGCAGTTCTTC | CASSLAGGVNEQFF
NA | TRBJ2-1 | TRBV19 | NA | TGTGCCAGTAGTATAACCAGCGCGTACAATGAGCAGTTCTTC | CASSITSAYNEQFF
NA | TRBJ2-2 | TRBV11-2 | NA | TGTGCCAGCAGCTTCACAAGCGGTCCTACCGGGGAGCTGTTTTTT | CASSFTSGPTGELFF
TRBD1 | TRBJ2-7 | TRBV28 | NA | TGTGCCAGCAGTAGACAGGGCTGGGCCGAGCAGTACTTC | CASSRQGWAEQYF
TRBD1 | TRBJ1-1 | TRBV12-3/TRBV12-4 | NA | TGTGCCAGCAGGGGACAGGGGACTGGAGCTTTCTTT | CASRGQGTGAFF
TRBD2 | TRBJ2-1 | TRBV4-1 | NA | TGCGCCAGCAGCCAAGTTCATGGGGCGGGGGTTGGCATTGAGCAGTTCTTC | CASSQVHGAGVGIEQFF
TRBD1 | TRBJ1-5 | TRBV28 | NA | TGTGGTAGCAGGGGGGGTAACAATCAGCCCCAGCATTTT | CGSRGGNNQPQHF
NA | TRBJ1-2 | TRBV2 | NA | TGTGCCAGCAGTAGGACAGTATATGGCTACACCTTC | CASSRTVYGYTF
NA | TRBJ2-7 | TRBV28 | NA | TGTGCCAGCAGTCGGACACTCCAGTCCTACGAGCAGTACTTC | CASSRTLQSYEQYF
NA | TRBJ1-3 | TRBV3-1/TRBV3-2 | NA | TGTGCCAGCAGCCAAGGAGGGAGTCCTGGAAACACCATATATTTT | CASSQGGSPGNTIYF
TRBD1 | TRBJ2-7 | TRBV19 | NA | TGTGCCAGTAGTATGGGGACAGGGTCCTACGAGCAGTACTTC | CASSMGTGSYEQYF
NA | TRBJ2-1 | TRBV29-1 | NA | TGCAGCGTTGAGCGGCGGCGTTCCTACAATGAGCAGTTCTTC | CSVERRRSYNEQFF
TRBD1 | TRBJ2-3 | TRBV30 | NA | TGTGCCTGGGGGGGACAGATCACAGATACGCAGTATTTT | CAWGGQITDTQYF
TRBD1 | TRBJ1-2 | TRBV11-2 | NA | TGTGCCAGCAGCCTTAGACAGGGAATTCGGCCTGATGGCTACACCTTC | CASSLRQGIRPDGYTF
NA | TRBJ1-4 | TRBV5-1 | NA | TGCGCCAGCAGCTTGGCCGAGCCCCCTAATGAAAAACTGTTTTTT | CASSLAEPPNEKLFF
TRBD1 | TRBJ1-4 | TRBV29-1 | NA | TGCAGCGTCAACGCGAGGACAGGGGGCGGGGAAAAACTGTTTTTT | CSVNARTGGGEKLFF
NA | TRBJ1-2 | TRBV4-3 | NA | TGCGCCAGCAGCCAAGATCTGGGCAGGATTGACTATGGCTACACCTTC | CASSQDLGRIDYGYTF
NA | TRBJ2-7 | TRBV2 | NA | TGTGCCAGCAGTGAAAAGGACTCCGTCGGCTACGAGCAGTACTTC | CASSEKDSVGYEQYF
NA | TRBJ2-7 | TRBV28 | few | TGTGCCAGCAGATCACAGGGCTACGAGCAGTACTTC | CASRSQGYEQYF
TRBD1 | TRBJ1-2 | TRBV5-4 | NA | TGTGCCAGCAGCCGGGACAGGGCCTCCGGTGGCTACACCTTC | CASSRDRASGGYTF
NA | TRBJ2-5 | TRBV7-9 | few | TGTGCCAGCAGCTTAACTGGGGGGCAAGAGACCCAGTACTTC | CASSLTGGQETQYF
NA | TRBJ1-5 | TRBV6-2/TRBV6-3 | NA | TGTGCCAGCAGTTACGAGTCCCAGCCCCAGCATTTT | CASSYESQPQHF
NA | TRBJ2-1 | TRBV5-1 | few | TGCGCCAGCAGCCTATCGTCTAGCGAATACAATGAGCAGTTCTTC | CASSLSSSEYNEQFF
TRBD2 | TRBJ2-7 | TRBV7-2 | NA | TGTGCCAGCAGCTTACGACTAGCGGGACTCAACGAGCAGTACTTC | CASSLRLAGLNEQYF
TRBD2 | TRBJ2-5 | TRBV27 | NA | TGTGCCAGCAGGACCCAGGCGGGGGGCGGAGAGACCCAGTACTTC | CASRTQAGGGETQYF
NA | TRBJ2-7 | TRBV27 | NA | TGTGCCAGCAGGACGACAGGTCATTTAACCTACGAGCAGTACTTC | CASRTTGHLTYEQYF
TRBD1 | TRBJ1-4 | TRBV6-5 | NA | TGTGCCAGCAGAGGGACAGGGGAATTCGGACTGTTTTTT | CASRGTGEFGLFF
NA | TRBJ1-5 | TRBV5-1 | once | TGCGCCAGCAGCTTGGACGGAGATCAGCCCCAGCATTTT | CASSLDGDQPQHF
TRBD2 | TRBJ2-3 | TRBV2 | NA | TGTGCCAGCACCTACTCGAGGGTAGCGGGAGGGGGTACAGATACGCAGTATTTT | CASTYSRVAGGGTDTQYF
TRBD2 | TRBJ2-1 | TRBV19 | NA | TGTGCCAGTAGTAAGGGACTACCTCCGGTCGATGAGCAGTTCTTC | CASSKGLPPVDEQFF
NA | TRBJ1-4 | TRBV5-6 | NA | TGTGCCAGCAGCTTGGCAGGGTTCAATGAAAAACTGTTTTTT | CASSLAGFNEKLFF
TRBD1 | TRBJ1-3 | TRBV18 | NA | TGTGCCAGCTCACCTCCGGGACAGCAGAAGAGCTCTGGAAACACCATATATTTT | CASSPPGQQKSSGNTIYF
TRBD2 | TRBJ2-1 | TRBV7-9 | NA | TGTGCCAGCAGACCTGGGACTAGCGGTTACAATGAGCAGTTCTTC | CASRPGTSGYNEQFF
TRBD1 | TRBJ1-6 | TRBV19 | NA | TGTGCCAGTAGTACAGGGACAGGGAATTCACCCCTCCACTTT | CASSTGTGNSPLHF
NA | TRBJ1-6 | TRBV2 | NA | TGTGCCAGCAAAGGGGGTGGGTATAATTCACCCCTCCACTTT | CASKGGGYNSPLHF
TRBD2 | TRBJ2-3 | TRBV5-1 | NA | TGCGCCAGCAAACTAGCGGGAGCGAGAGATACGCAGTATTTT | CASKLAGARDTQYF
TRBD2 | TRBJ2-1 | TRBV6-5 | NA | TGTGCCAGTGAAGCGGGGGGATCCTCAGGTGAGCAGTTCTTC | CASEAGGSSGEQFF
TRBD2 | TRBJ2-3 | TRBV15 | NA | TGTGCCACCAGCAGAGATCCGACAGCGGGAGAAACGCAGTATTTT | CATSRDPTAGETQYF
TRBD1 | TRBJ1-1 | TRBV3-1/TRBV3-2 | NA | TGTGCCAGCAGCCAAGTTGGGACAGGGGCTGGCACTGAAGCTTTCTTT | CASSQVGTGAGTEAFF
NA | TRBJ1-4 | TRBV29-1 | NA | TGCAGCGTTGGGAAGGACAGCTCGGAAAAACTGTTTTTT | CSVGKDSSEKLFF
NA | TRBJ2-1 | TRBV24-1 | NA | TGTGCCACAATGCCAAGGGGGGGGATTAAAGGGGAGCAGTTCTTC | CATMPRGGIKGEQFF
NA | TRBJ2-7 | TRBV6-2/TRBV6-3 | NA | TGTGCCAGCAGCTCGGGGGGGACAGGGCTCTACGAGCAGTACTTC | CASSSGGTGLYEQYF